This entry describes one T cell receptor beta chain. No antigen is known for it. There are no base qualities to consult, and no much larger clone falls within one base. Trimming removed 7 bases from V and 8 bases from J; the gene matches leave 7 bases unexplained. The CDR3 runs 14 residues from the cysteine to the phenylalanine. Only the CDR3 part of the read is kept: 42 bases, read in frame from the first base. Via the germline V gene, CDR1 is SNHLY and CDR2 FYNNEI. The cohort comprised some 730 healthy bone marrow donors. All cohort members were sampled while nominally healthy, although unrecorded immune exposures were likely present. The donor was CMV seropositive and was included in the group of 250 to 350 seropositive cohort members. A peripheral blood sample was collected from each donor, and TCR beta sequencing was performed on peripheral blood mononuclear cells. Genomic DNA was extracted from the blood cell samples with the Qiagen DNeasy Blood Extraction Kit.

The data originate from a study of cytomegalovirus exposure and HLA in healthy donors (dated by TCRdb to 2016 to 2017). For the wider study: According to an earlier analysis of 587 of the donors, about 179 million T cells yielded approximately 120 million unique TCR beta sequences and about 300 Gb of sequence data. The aim of the study was to test whether cataloging public T cell receptors could identify signatures of past pathogen exposure. An early release that covered around 590 HLA-typed donors contained approximately 300 gigabases of sequencing data and tens of millions of unique TCR sequences. Typing coverage differed by locus: A, B, C, DRB1 and DQB1 were typed in about 620-640 donors, DQA1 in 500 to 550, DPA1 in roughly 590, and DPB1 in approximately 450. Rather than using new phenotypic data, the later analysis identified candidate immune exposures from TCR beta sequences and from how often those sequences occurred across donors. A later genetic analysis took genome-wide SNP genotypes for about 55% of the 666 donors and used that subset as a discovery cohort. An earlier analysis of 500 to 650 of the donors applied high-throughput TCR beta sequencing to assess whether each TCR beta V gene segment acted as functional or pseudogenic. Both class I and class II loci were covered by HLA typing, at four-digit resolution. Every discovery cohort repertoire had been produced on one sequencing platform. Along with the approximately 650-subject first cohort, a separate validation cohort of over 90 different subjects was used. Donor age, sex, ethnicity and CMV serostatus were collected together with the repertoire data. To predict cytomegalovirus infection status, the study combined high-throughput TCR immunosequencing, statistical association of individual TCRs with disease status, and machine learning. The genetic ancestry cluster associated with self-reported Caucasian donors included 80% to 90% of the 350 to 500 genotyped donors. Using immunosequencing, the study profiled T cell repertoires from roughly 650 subjects and related those repertoires to cytomegalovirus serostatus. In a later analysis, previously published TCR beta repertoires from hundreds of donors were re-analyzed and high-resolution HLA genotyping was added so that TCR occurrence patterns could be studied. Among 398 genotyped donors of the cohort, an average of 235,054 unique TCR beta nucleotide sequences were sequenced per donor, around 20% of them non-productive. About 5 DR-DQ haplotypes were handled as single units for association and clustering, since linkage in the cohort was strong.

The library came from the immunoSEQ multiplex PCR assay. The multiplex PCR relied on a mix of 60 forward primers for TCR Vbeta segments and 13 reverse primers for TCR Jbeta segments. The CDR3 region of rearranged TCR beta genes was amplified from genomic DNA with a multiplex PCR assay. On the Illumina HiSeq System, the amplified TCR beta libraries were sequenced as 87-base-pair reads. In the authors' own workflow: Across the 600 to 700 repertoires, a later analysis counted tens of millions of unique TCR beta chains, some 11 million of which were shared by at least two donors. Raw reads were error-corrected and collapsed into unique sequences with a nearest-neighbor algorithm that merged closely related sequences to remove PCR and sequencing errors. To assign V, D and J gene segments, CDR3 sequences were aligned to IMGT reference sequences. For a sequence to be retained, at least a six-nucleotide match to both a V gene segment and a J gene segment was required. Rearrangements were called productive when the CDR3 lacked stop codons and stayed in frame with V and J; all others were non-productive. CDR3 was defined according to IMGT convention as the region running from the second conserved V-encoded cysteine to the conserved J-encoded phenylalanine. The earlier analysis of a few hundred of the donors excluded sequences that lacked an unambiguous match to a single V gene segment. In an earlier analysis of 587 of the donors, V segments were called functional above 56.7% productive rearrangements and were called segregating when the between-donor standard deviation exceeded 5%. To diagnose cytomegalovirus status from the catalog of TCR beta chain sequences, a statistical classification framework was built. In a later analysis, V and J genes were assigned by comparing TCR nucleotide sequences against IMGT/GENE-DB human TR gene sequences. In a later analysis, CDR3 sequences and most-parsimonious VDJ recombination scenarios were assigned using the TCRdist pipeline. In a later analysis, each TCR beta chain was defined by its CDR3 amino acid sequence together with its V-gene family, and reads without a unique V-gene family were excluded. In a later analysis, around 600 highly shared, low-generation-probability nucleotide sequences were removed to address suspected cross-contamination and a sequencing artifact. In a later analysis, a clonal expansion index was calculated for each public chain from normalized within-repertoire ranks of inferred template counts. Generation probabilities in a later analysis came from a VDJ recombination model fitted to out-of-frame rearrangements, and those results were checked against IGoR. A later analysis scored TCR-TCR, TCR-HLA and TCR-CMV co-occurrence with hypergeometric tests, applying a repertoire-size bias correction to TCR pairs. False discovery rates were estimated in a later analysis by permuting HLA or CMV assignments 20 times. In a later analysis, co-occurring TCRs were grouped using DBSCAN, and TCRdist sequence similarity was added for clustering within HLA-allele-positive subsets. For co-occurrence clustering, repertoires with fewer than 30,000 or more than 120,000 public chains were excluded, along with several repertoires with anomalous nucleotide sharing. The immuneACCESS repertoire file appears here via TCRdb, limited to in-frame rearrangements. These files lack a portion of the clones; in checked studies, under half of the deficit traces to unresolved V genes, and the cause of the others is not known. The V and J calls and clone size come from that table; D and trimming were worked out from the DNA. The sample contains 100,000 to 150,000 clones, around 84% of them found a single time. The top ten constitute 3% of the sample.

The investigation overall reported the following: Correlated functional status among segregating V segments might reflect linkage disequilibrium, but an unknown experimental factor could not be ruled out. Some 16 rarely observed V segments, including chromosome 9 orphons, were excluded from the earlier analysis of some 590 of the donors because counts were too low. Several of the top co-occurrence clusters appeared to be linked to parvovirus B19, influenza, CMV and Epstein-Barr virus, according to a later analysis. In a later analysis, the rate of TCR association differed among HLA loci, with DRB1 alleles having the most associated TCRs and HLA-C alleles having the fewest. In an earlier analysis of under 600 of the donors, most TCR beta V segments were observed in productive rearrangements about 87% or about 30% of the time, broadly matching IMGT annotations. A cluster of highly shared sequence variants was judged likely to be a technical artifact of the sequencing pipeline. Three of the identified cytomegalovirus-associated TCR beta chains were confirmed in vitro to be specific for cytomegalovirus antigens. According to a later genetic analysis, donors in an Asian-associated ancestry cluster had fewer N-insertions in productive TCRs than the approximately 650-donor mean. According to a later analysis, most CMV-associated TCR beta chains appeared to be HLA-restricted, and the HLA associations seemed to be driven largely by CMV exposure. The study listed 164 TCR beta chains as associated with cytomegalovirus. The cohort was sequenced for TCR beta chains only, and without alpha or paired-chain data the features that could be detected were limited. In both the original and validation cohorts, the classifier was reported to diagnose cytomegalovirus status with high specificity and sensitivity. The authors suggested that the approach could potentially be extended to other disease states and immunological phenotypes. V-gene and J-gene trimming of TCR beta chains was associated with a missense DCLRE1C variant in a later genetic analysis, and the association was replicated in an independent cohort. Presence/absence analyses assumed roughly uniform sequencing depth across donors, an assumption that may not hold. Because some donors lacked HLA typing at each locus, the association tests relied only on the typed subset. Most TCR sequences were observed very rarely across donors, whereas some public TCRs were present in many individuals. In a later analysis, around 17,000 TCR beta sequences were associated with specific HLA alleles at a false discovery rate of 0.05. Some IMGT-functional V segments, including TRBV6-2 and TRBV6-3, could not be distinguished by the 87-base-pair reads and were therefore excluded. For the cohort, immune exposure information was limited to CMV serostatus. In a later analysis, HLA-associated TCR beta chains showed more clonal expansion and lower generation probabilities than non-associated chains that were equally common. A further reported finding was that TCR beta sequences accurately predicted the HLA-A and HLA-B alleles for most subjects in the first cohort. When HLA alleles, especially DR and DQ, strongly co-occurred, attributing TCR associations to individual alleles was difficult.

The sequence links TRBV2 to TRBJ1-4, with 10 junctional bases fitting TRBD1. This TCR was recovered from a young woman in good health and CMV-seropositive. The sample comprised PBMCs. The nucleotide sequence reads TGTGCCAGCACCACCGGGACAGGGGTAGAAAAACTGTTTTTT. It encodes CASTTGTGVEKLFF.